This is a list of T cell receptor beta chains from one sample in a study of regulatory T cells in long-lasting Graves disease. TCRdb passed the multiplex PCR reads through MiXCR, listing each CDR3 protein once. The sample yields 240,000 or so distinct CDR3 sequences, 20% seen once. Sequences were derived from peripheral blood mononuclear cells (PBMCs), sampled at new diagnosis, from a patient treated with antithyroid drugs. These receptors originate from a female donor with Graves disease. Each CDR3 is given with its conserved first and last residue. D genes are given only for firm matches. For some rows the clone size is stated as once, few or many, or as a class when expanded; others skip it.

cdr3_aa	cdr3_nt	clone_size	d_call	v_call	j_call
CASSPSPGSRDTQYF	TGTGCCAGCTCACCCTCTCCTGGGAGTAGAGATACGCAGTATTTT	NA	NA	TRBV18	TRBJ2-3
CASSQLAGAGYEQYF	TGTGCCAGCAGTCAACTAGCGGGAGCGGGTTACGAGCAGTACTTC	once	TRBD2	TRBV28	TRBJ2-7
CASSLEGSRQPQHF	TGTGCCAGCAGTTTAGAGGGGTCGCGTCAGCCCCAGCATTTT	many	NA	TRBV12-3/TRBV12-4	TRBJ1-5
CASSQGTGGISPLHF	TGTGCCAGCAGCCAAGGGACAGGGGGCATTTCACCCCTCCACTTT	few	TRBD1	TRBV3-1	TRBJ1-6
CASSTTSGGADTGELFF	TGTGCCAGCAGCACGACTAGCGGGGGGGCCGACACCGGGGAGCTGTTTTTT	many	TRBD2	TRBV12-3/TRBV12-4	TRBJ2-2
CASSSLVNQPQHF	TGTGCCAGCAGTTCCTTAGTCAATCAGCCCCAGCATTTT	NA	NA	TRBV6-5	TRBJ1-5
CASSSQRNRRDNQPQHF	TGTGCCAGCAGCTCCCAAAGAAATCGACGGGACAATCAGCCCCAGCATTTT	many	NA	TRBV5-6	TRBJ1-5
CASSVLVGGDGAFF	TGTGCCAGCAGCGTCCTTGTCGGGGGCGACGGAGCTTTCTTT	many	NA	TRBV7-9	TRBJ1-1
CAIEFGTGGSGELFF	TGTGCCATCGAATTTGGGACAGGGGGCTCCGGGGAGCTGTTTTTT	many	TRBD1	TRBV10-3	TRBJ2-2
CASSLGLRGASYEQYF	TGCGCCAGCAGCTTGGGTCTCCGAGGGGCATCCTACGAGCAGTACTTC	many	NA	TRBV5-1	TRBJ2-7
CSVDSGEQETQYF	TGCAGCGTTGATAGCGGGGAGCAAGAGACCCAGTACTTC	many	TRBD2	TRBV29-1	TRBJ2-5
CASSFLRNQPQHF	TGTGCCAGCAGCTTCCTAAGGAATCAGCCCCAGCATTTT	few	NA	TRBV7-2	TRBJ1-5
CASSPRGRGSGNTIYF	TGTGCCAGCAGCCCCCGGGGGAGGGGCTCTGGAAACACCATATATTTT	many	NA	TRBV5-6	TRBJ1-3
CASSFIYGLAGKSSTDTQYF	TGTGCCAGCAGTTTTATCTACGGGCTAGCGGGGAAATCTAGCACAGATACGCAGTATTTT	NA	TRBD2	TRBV28	TRBJ2-3
CASSVKPMTDTQYF	TGTGCCAGCAGCGTCAAACCAATGACAGATACGCAGTATTTT	many	NA	TRBV9	TRBJ2-3
CASSPNLLAGGPGELFF	TGCGCCAGCAGCCCGAATCTCCTAGCGGGGGGGCCCGGGGAGCTGTTTTTT	NA	TRBD2	TRBV4-1	TRBJ2-2
CSATSGTSGSYEQYF	TGCAGTGCCACCTCCGGGACTAGCGGGAGTTACGAGCAGTACTTC	NA	TRBD2	TRBV20-1	TRBJ2-7
CASSLMPSGGRETQYF	TGTGCCAGCAGCTTAATGCCTAGCGGGGGGAGGGAGACCCAGTACTTC	NA	TRBD2	TRBV7-3	TRBJ2-5
CASSLTTGQETQYF	TGTGCCAGCAGCTTAACGACAGGGCAAGAGACCCAGTACTTC	many	TRBD1	TRBV7-3	TRBJ2-5
CASSLAGLGNIQYF	TGTGCCAGCAGCTTAGCGGGTCTGGGAAACATTCAGTACTTC	NA	NA	TRBV7-2	TRBJ2-4
CASRPIMGTQYF	TGTGCCAGCAGACCGATCATGGGGACCCAGTACTTC	many	NA	TRBV27	TRBJ2-5
CASSLVGQANYGYTF	TGTGCCAGCAGCTTAGTTGGACAAGCTAACTATGGCTACACCTTC	many	NA	TRBV7-9	TRBJ1-2
CAISESARGTSNSNQPQHF	TGTGCCATCAGTGAGTCGGCCAGGGGCACATCGAATAGCAATCAGCCCCAGCATTTT	many	NA	TRBV10-3	TRBJ1-5
CAWAGFTDTQYF	TGTGCCTGGGCAGGGTTTACAGATACGCAGTATTTT	many	NA	TRBV30	TRBJ2-3
CASSLGGQGNTIYF	TGTGCCAGCAGCTTAGGAGGGCAAGGAAACACCATATATTTT	many	NA	TRBV7-2	TRBJ1-3
CASSHFGTVSSYEQYF	TGTGCCAGCAGCCATTTCGGGACTGTAAGCTCCTACGAGCAGTACTTC	many	NA	TRBV11-1	TRBJ2-7
CASSFSDSLYGYTF	TGTGCCAGCAGTTTTTCAGACAGTCTCTATGGCTACACCTTC	few	NA	TRBV6-5	TRBJ1-2
CASSLAPGRGVAGSRANTDTQYF	TGTGCCAGCAGCTTAGCCCCAGGGCGGGGAGTCGCCGGGTCTAGGGCCAACACAGATACGCAGTATTTT	few	NA	TRBV7-3	TRBJ2-3
CSVFTGAGGTDTQYF	TGCAGCGTATTTACGGGGGCAGGGGGCACAGATACGCAGTATTTT	many	NA	TRBV29-1	TRBJ2-3
CASSSSAGGEQETQYF	TGTGCCAGCAGTTCCTCAGCGGGGGGGGAACAAGAGACCCAGTACTTC	many	TRBD2	TRBV28	TRBJ2-5
CASSPPGLGGTQYF	TGTGCCAGCTCACCTCCGGGACTAGGGGGGACCCAGTACTTC	many	TRBD2	TRBV18	TRBJ2-5
CASKGRGGEQYF	TGTGCCAGCAAGGGCAGGGGGGGCGAGCAGTACTTC	few	NA	TRBV6-1	TRBJ2-7
CATQTGAYQETQYF	TGTGCCACCCAGACAGGGGCTTACCAAGAGACCCAGTACTTC	few	TRBD1	TRBV6-1	TRBJ2-5
CASSIGPGDFYEQYF	TGTGCCAGTAGTATAGGGCCAGGGGATTTCTACGAGCAGTACTTC	NA	NA	TRBV19	TRBJ2-7
CASSQDPNQDRGEETQYF	TGTGCCAGCAGCCAAGATCCCAATCAAGACAGGGGCGAGGAGACCCAGTACTTC	many	TRBD1	TRBV3-1	TRBJ2-5
CASSEVGGAETQYF	TGTGCCAGCAGTGAAGTTGGGGGGGCCGAGACCCAGTACTTC	many	NA	TRBV2	TRBJ2-5
CASSVGSGEKLFF	TGTGCCAGCAGTGTCGGGTCGGGTGAAAAACTGTTTTTT	few	NA	TRBV27	TRBJ1-4
CASSLFGGDTDTQYF	TGTGCCAGCAGCTTGTTTGGAGGGGACACAGATACGCAGTATTTT	many	NA	TRBV11-2	TRBJ2-3
CASSQQGADQPQHF	TGTGCCAGTAGCCAACAGGGGGCTGATCAGCCCCAGCATTTT	NA	TRBD1	TRBV19	TRBJ1-5
CASSLEGTGANVLTF	TGTGCCAGCAGTTTAGAGGGCACTGGGGCCAACGTCCTGACTTTC	many	NA	TRBV12-3/TRBV12-4	TRBJ2-6
CASSIRGLTGGPNIQYF	TGTGCCAGCAGCATTAGAGGATTGACAGGGGGGCCAAACATTCAGTACTTC	NA	TRBD1	TRBV27	TRBJ2-4
CASSPPREAPYEQYF	TGTGCCAGCAGTCCCCCGCGTGAGGCACCCTACGAGCAGTACTTC	NA	NA	TRBV2	TRBJ2-7
CASSKSQTMNTEAFF	TGTGCCAGCAGTAAATCACAGACTATGAACACTGAAGCTTTCTTT	many	NA	TRBV6-1	TRBJ1-1
CASSQDRLGSLFF	TGTGCCAGCAGCCAAGACCGACTGGGATCACTGTTTTTT	NA	NA	TRBV4-2	TRBJ1-4
CSVMTGSGRTEAFF	TGCAGCGTAATGACAGGATCGGGACGCACTGAAGCTTTCTTT	many	NA	TRBV29-1	TRBJ1-1
CASSEDGGAGDEQFF	TGTGCCAGCAGTGAAGATGGAGGGGCGGGGGATGAGCAGTTCTTC	medium-sized	TRBD2	TRBV2	TRBJ2-1
CRPTGQINTEAFF	TGCAGGCCGACGGGACAGATCAACACTGAAGCTTTCTTT	many	TRBD1	TRBV20-1	TRBJ1-1
CASSTGLKTYEQYF	TGTGCCAGCAGTACTGGCTTAAAAACCTACGAGCAGTACTTC	NA	NA	TRBV12-3/TRBV12-4	TRBJ2-7
CASVWTSGTDTQYF	TGTGCTAGTGTGTGGACTAGCGGGACAGATACGCAGTATTTT	many	TRBD2	TRBV12-5	TRBJ2-3
CSARERGSLSGGNEQFF	TGCAGTGCTAGAGAGAGGGGATCCCTTAGCGGAGGGAATGAGCAGTTCTTC	many	NA	TRBV20-1	TRBJ2-1
CASRRTVASYEQYF	TGTGCCAGCAGGAGGACAGTCGCCTCCTACGAGCAGTACTTC	many	NA	TRBV6-2/TRBV6-3	TRBJ2-7
CASTTSGLGEQFF	TGTGCCAGCACGACTAGCGGGTTGGGTGAGCAGTTCTTC	NA	TRBD2	TRBV6-1	TRBJ2-1
CASSFAGGHTEAFF	TGTGCCAGCAGCTTTGCAGGGGGCCACACTGAAGCTTTCTTT	many	TRBD1	TRBV7-9	TRBJ1-1
CSARDFSGNSYEQYF	TGCAGTGCTAGAGATTTTAGCGGGAACTCCTACGAGCAGTACTTC	many	TRBD2	TRBV20-1	TRBJ2-7
CASSQGGSYNSPLHF	TGTGCCAGCAGTCAGGGCGGGTCCTATAATTCACCCCTCCACTTT	many	NA	TRBV2	TRBJ1-6
CASRLAGGSNTGELFF	TGCGCCAGCAGGCTTGCCGGGGGCTCGAACACCGGGGAGCTGTTTTTT	many	NA	TRBV5-1	TRBJ2-2
CSARDEGGRAGELFF	TGCAGTGCTAGAGACGAGGGAGGGCGGGCCGGGGAGCTGTTTTTT	NA	TRBD2	TRBV20-1	TRBJ2-2